This T cell receptor (beta chain) was observed in a study of chemoradiotherapy in HPV16-positive cancers. Profiled with immunoSEQ multiplex PCR; TCRdb holds only in-frame clones, not every one. The data hold about 68,000 clones, with 88% observed a single time. Between the trimmed V and J ends, which lost 3 bases and 5 bases, there was a span of 10 bases. Germline lookup yields CDR1 ENHRY and CDR2 SYGVKD. This CDR3 is 13 amino acids long. The sample was blood, taken from a patient who underwent chemoradiotherapy. The TCR comes from a human donor with HPV-associated anogenital cancer. This chain connects TRBV10-3 to TRBJ1-2, with D uncertain. The CDR3 loop is CAISDSRVYGYTF. The CDR3 DNA sequence: TGTGCCATCAGTGACTCGAGGGTTTATGGCTACACCTTC.